The text below deals with one T cell receptor beta chain. Its antigen is still unknown. Assay used: immunoSEQ multiplex PCR; TCRdb lists only in-frame clones, some missing. The profile shows 130,000 to 150,000 clones, under 95% of them singletons. The V segment lost 9 bases and the J segment 6 bases; nucleotides outside the gene matches: 6. The CDR3 loop spans 14 amino acids. Germline V gene sequence: CDR1 LNHDA, CDR2 SQIVND (reference sequence). This sample is part of a study of T cell responses to AZD1222 COVID-19 vaccine. Study background: Second-dose intervals of approximately 4 or approximately 12 weeks were pooled.

Study-wide points: Repertoire sampling was restricted to post-peak T cell response timepoints.

The clonotype originates from an adult in good health. Sequencing used peripheral blood, obtained on day 0 of AZD1222 vaccination. The rearrangement links TRBV19 to TRBJ2-2; 11 bases are shared with TRBD1. The CDR3 DNA reads TGTGCCAGCAAGCCGGGACAGGGGGCCGGGGAGCTGTTTTTT. Its translation: CASKPGQGAGELFF. Variable domain in full (rest from reference TRBV19 and TRBJ2-2): DGGITQSPKYLFRKEGQNVTLSCEQNLNHDAMYWYRQDPGQGLRLIYYSQIVNDFQKGDIAEGYSVSREKKESFPLTVTSAQKNPTAFYLCASKPGQGAGELFFGEGSRLTVL.